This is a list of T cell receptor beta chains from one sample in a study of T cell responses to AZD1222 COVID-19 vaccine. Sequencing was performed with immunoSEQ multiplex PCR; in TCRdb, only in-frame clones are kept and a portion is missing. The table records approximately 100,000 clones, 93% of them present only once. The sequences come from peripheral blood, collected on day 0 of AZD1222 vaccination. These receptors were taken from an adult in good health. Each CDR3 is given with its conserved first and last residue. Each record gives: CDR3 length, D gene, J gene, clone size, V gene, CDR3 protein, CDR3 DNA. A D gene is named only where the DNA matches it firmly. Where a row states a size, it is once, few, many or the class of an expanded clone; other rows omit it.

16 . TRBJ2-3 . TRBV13 CASSSPVRTSTDTQYF TGTGCCAGCAGCTCCCCGGTGCGCACTAGCACAGATACGCAGTATTTT
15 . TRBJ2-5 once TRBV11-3 CASSLGGRGSETQYF TGTGCCAGCAGCTTAGGAGGAAGGGGGAGCGAGACCCAGTACTTC
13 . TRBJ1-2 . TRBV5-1 CASSSDSPYGYTF TGCGCCAGCAGCTCGGACAGCCCCTATGGCTACACCTTC
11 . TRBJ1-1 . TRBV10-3 CAISESWKAFF TGTGCCATCAGTGAGTCGTGGAAAGCTTTCTTT
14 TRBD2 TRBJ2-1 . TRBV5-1 CASSGTSGIYEQFF TGCGCCAGCTCCGGGACTAGCGGGATTTATGAGCAGTTCTTC
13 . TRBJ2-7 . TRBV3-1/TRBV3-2 CASSQEVTYEQYF TGTGCCAGCAGCCAGGAGGTCACCTACGAGCAGTACTTC
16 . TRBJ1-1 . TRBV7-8 CASSLGLPGRYTEAFF TGTGCCAGCAGCTTAGGTCTCCCCGGTCGGTACACTGAAGCTTTCTTT
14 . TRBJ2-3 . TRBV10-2 CASARGSSDGTQYF TGCGCCAGCGCGAGGGGCTCCTCCGACGGTACGCAGTATTTT
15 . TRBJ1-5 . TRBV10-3 CAISEPTEPNQPQHF TGTGCCATCAGTGAGCCGACGGAGCCCAATCAGCCCCAGCATTTT
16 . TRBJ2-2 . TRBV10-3 CAIRGGDSANTGELFF TGTGCCATCAGGGGAGGAGACAGCGCGAACACCGGGGAGCTGTTTTTT
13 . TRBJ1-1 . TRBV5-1 CASSLDGDTEAFF TGCGCCAGCAGCTTGGACGGGGACACTGAAGCTTTCTTT
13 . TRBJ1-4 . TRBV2 CADKGEINEKLFF TGTGCCGACAAAGGGGAAATTAATGAAAAACTGTTTTTT
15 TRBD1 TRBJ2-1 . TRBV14 CASSQLGRGYNEQFF TGTGCCAGCAGCCAACTGGGCAGGGGGTACAATGAGCAGTTCTTC
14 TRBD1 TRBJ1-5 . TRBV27 CASSPGGGDQPQHF TGTGCCAGCAGCCCAGGGGGAGGGGATCAGCCCCAGCATTTT
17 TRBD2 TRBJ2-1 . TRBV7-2 CASSLVGTSGGYNEQFF TGTGCCAGCAGCTTAGTAGGGACTAGCGGGGGCTACAATGAGCAGTTCTTC
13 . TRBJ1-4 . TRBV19 CASRRYTGEKLFF TGTGCCAGCAGACGGTACACGGGGGAAAAACTGTTTTTT
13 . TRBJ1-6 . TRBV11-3 CASSQQWDSPLHF TGTGCCAGCAGCCAGCAGTGGGATTCACCCCTCCACTTT
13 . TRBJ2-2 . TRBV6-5 CASRESNTGELFF TGTGCCAGCAGGGAGTCGAACACCGGGGAGCTGTTTTTT
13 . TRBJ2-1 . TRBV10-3 CAISLKQNNEQFF TGTGCCATCAGTCTCAAGCAAAACAATGAGCAGTTCTTC
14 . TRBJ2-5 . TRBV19 CASSIGGSQETQYF TGTGCCAGTAGTATAGGGGGCAGCCAAGAGACCCAGTACTTC
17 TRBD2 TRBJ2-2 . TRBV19 CASRTSGRAFDTGELFF TGTGCCAGCAGGACTAGCGGGAGGGCGTTTGACACCGGGGAGCTGTTTTTT
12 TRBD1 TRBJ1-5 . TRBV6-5 CASSTGDQPQHF TGTGCCAGCAGTACAGGGGACCAGCCCCAGCATTTT
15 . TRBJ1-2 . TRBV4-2 CASSQGIQGTYGYTF TGTGCCAGCAGCCAAGGGATTCAGGGGACCTATGGCTACACCTTC
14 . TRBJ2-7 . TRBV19 CASSIRASTYEQYF TGTGCCAGTAGTATCAGGGCATCTACCTACGAGCAGTACTTC
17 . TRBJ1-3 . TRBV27 CASSLSPGGTSGNTIYF TGTGCCAGCAGTTTATCCCCCGGGGGGACTTCTGGAAACACCATATATTTT
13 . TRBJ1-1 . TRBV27 CASSLTRDTEAFF TGTGCCAGCAGCCTTACTCGGGACACTGAAGCTTTCTTT
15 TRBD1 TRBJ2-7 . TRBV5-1 CASSWGDRGRYEQYF TGCGCCAGCAGCTGGGGGGACAGGGGCAGGTACGAGCAGTACTTC
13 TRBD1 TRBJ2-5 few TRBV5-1 CASSWTGTGPQYF TGCGCCAGCAGCTGGACAGGGACAGGGCCCCAGTACTTC
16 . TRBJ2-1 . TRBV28 CASTIGPGPVYNEQFF TGTGCCAGCACCATCGGGCCTGGACCAGTATACAATGAGCAGTTCTTC